The 15 T cell receptor beta chains given below trace back to one sample, sequenced in a study of cytomegalovirus exposure and HLA in healthy donors. In the PCR, 60 Vbeta and 13 Jbeta primers were used. Only in-frame clones appear in the TCRdb table, and some are missing; sequencing was by immunoSEQ multiplex PCR. The table lists about 140,000 clones, approximately 83% of them singletons, with roughly 4% in the top ten. The material sequenced was PBMCs. The receptor set was obtained from a man aged 40-49 years in good health and CMV-seropositive.

The chain couples TRBV6-1 to TRBJ1-4; a weak D match, TRBD1 (5 bases). Trimming removed 4 bases from V and 4 bases from J, with 7 bases in between. The length of the CDR3 is 13 residues. Germline CDR1 and CDR2: MNHNS and SASEGT. The CDR3 spells CASSGGHNEKLFF. CDR3 nucleotide sequence: TGTGCCAGCAGTGGTGGACATAATGAAAAACTGTTTTTT.

J is TRBJ2-5 and V is TRBV19, with D possibly matching TRBD1 (5 bases). Germline V CDR1 and CDR2: LNHDA, SQIVND (reference sequence). This CDR3 spans 15 amino acids. Between the trimmed V and J ends, which lost 5 bases and 5 bases, there was a span of 18 bases. CDR3 bases: TGTGCCAGTAGTTTGACAGCTCTCGCCGGGGAGACCCAGTACTTC. Amino acids: CASSLTALAGETQYF.

The V call is TRBV5-8, the J call TRBJ2-7; tentative D call: TRBD1 (5 bases). V dropped 6 bases and J dropped 3 bases, with 10 bases sitting between them. The CDR3 is 12 residues long. Looked up from germline, CDR1 is SGHTS and CDR2 is YDEGEE. This CDR3 is CASKQAFYEQYF. The CDR3 coding sequence is TGTGCCAGCAAACAGGCCTTCTACGAGCAGTACTTC.

This sequence joins TRBV5-4 and TRBJ2-1; 8 bases fit TRBD1. This CDR3 is built from 15 residues. The germline V gene has CDR1 SGHNT and CDR2 YYREEE (reference sequence). Trimming cost V 2 bases and J 4 bases; bases outside gene matches: 5. The CDR3 region is CASSFGQGEYNEQFF. The CDR3 DNA is TGTGCCAGCAGCTTCGGACAGGGAGAGTACAATGAGCAGTTCTTC.

The chain couples TRBV2 to TRBJ2-5; 7 bases align to TRBD2. V trimming: 3 bases; J trimming: 0 bases; junction bases outside the gene matches: 4. Germline lookup yields CDR1 SNHLY and CDR2 FYNNEI. The CDR3 runs to 15 residues. The CDR3 loop is CASSDSLANQETQYF. Here the CDR3 DNA reads TGTGCCAGCAGTGATTCACTAGCGAACCAAGAGACCCAGTACTTC.

This CDR3 reads CASSAQGYGNTIYF. The CDR3 bases are TGTGCCAGTAGTGCCCAGGGGTATGGAAACACCATATATTTT. The chain is built from TRBV27 and TRBJ1-3; maybe TRBD1 (6 bases). Germline V lookup: CDR1 MNHEY, CDR2 SMNVEV (reference sequence). The CDR3 runs to 14 residues. V dropped 9 bases and J dropped 3 bases, with 15 bases sitting between them.

The chain is built from TRBV5-1 and TRBJ2-1; 10 bases match TRBD2. Germline trimming cut 5 bases from V and 3 bases from J; bases unmatched to any gene: 5. Germline-derived CDR1 and CDR2 are SGHRS and YFSETQ. CDR3 size: 15 residues. CDR3 sequence (DNA): TGCGCCAGCAGATTCCTAGCGGGGGACTACAATGAGCAGTTCTTC. This gives the protein CASRFLAGDYNEQFF.

To note about this clone: A read error may produce the germline difference seen at one junction end. V usage is TRBV7-9 and J usage is TRBJ2-5; the match to TRBD2 covers 11 bases. Germline V gene lookup returns CDR1 SEHNR and CDR2 FQNEAQ (reference sequence). The CDR3 extends over 16 amino acids. The DNA for the CDR3 is TGTTCCAGCAGCCCGCTAGCGGGGGGTTGGCAAGAGACCCAGTACTTC. Residues: CSSSPLAGGWQETQYF.

The chain recombines TRBV25-1 with TRBJ1-2; TRBD1 aligns across 8 bases. Germline V gene sequence: CDR1 MGHDK, CDR2 SYGVNS. The CDR3 has 15 amino acids. Trimming at V came to 6 bases and at J to 3 bases, leaving 9 bases not matched to a gene. The CDR3 loop is CASRPRTGSDYGYTF. CDR3 in DNA: TGTGCCAGCAGGCCTCGGACAGGGTCGGACTATGGCTACACCTTC.

In this sample, this clone turned up once. V and J are TRBV2 and TRBJ2-1, with 8 bases identical to TRBD1. This CDR3 contains 15 residues. Per the germline V gene, CDR1 is SNHLY and CDR2 is FYNNEI. Losses at the gene ends were 6 bases for V and 4 bases for J; bases not matched to a gene: 8. The CDR3 region is CASSIGGQAYNEQFF. The CDR3, as DNA: TGTGCCAGCAGCATCGGGGGACAGGCATACAATGAGCAGTTCTTC.

This clone was seen just once. The V gene is TRBV11-1, the J gene TRBJ2-7; 8 nucleotides agree with TRBD1. The CDR3 loop spans 14 amino acids. Germline loops: CDR1 SGHAT, CDR2 FQDESV (reference sequence). V dropped 2 bases and J dropped 1; count of bases not matched to a gene: 1. CDR3 region: CASSLTGGSYEQYF. In DNA form, the CDR3 reads TGTGCCAGCAGCTTAACAGGGGGATCCTACGAGCAGTACTTC.

This clone came up once. Its ends do not fully match the called genes, so a read error is possible. Other DNA sequences within the sample encode an identical CDR3. This chain joins TRBV10-3 and TRBJ1-1; TRBD1 aligns across 10 bases. Germline assignment: CDR1 ENHRY and CDR2 SYGVKD. CDR3 length equals 13 residues. For the CDR3, the DNA is TGTGCCATCAGACTGACAGGGGGCGCTGAGGCTTTCTTT. Translation: CAIRLTGGAEAFF.

This clone has just a few counts. The CDR3 nucleotides read TGCGCCAGCAGCCATGAACCGGGACTACTAGCCTACGAGCAGTACTTC. Amino acids: CASSHEPGLLAYEQYF. The rearrangement links TRBV4-1 to TRBJ2-7; 7 nucleotides match TRBD2. Germline V gene data show CDR1 as MGHRA and CDR2 as YSYEKL. V dropped 3 bases and J dropped 2; count of bases not matched to a gene: 10. The CDR3 has 16 amino acids.

V usage is TRBV14 and J usage is TRBJ1-1; 7 nucleotides align to TRBD1. J lost 11 bases, V lost 0 bases, and 12 bases had no gene match. There are 15 residues in the CDR3. Germline V gene lookup returns CDR1 SGHDN and CDR2 FVKESK. The CDR3: CASSQETRGLNGAFF. For the CDR3, the DNA is TGTGCCAGCAGCCAAGAAACTAGGGGGCTAAACGGGGCTTTCTTT.

The rearrangement joins TRBV19 to TRBJ1-2, with 8 bases aligning to TRBD1. Germline loops: CDR1 LNHDA, CDR2 SQIVND (reference sequence). V trimming: 1 base; J trimming: 6 bases; junction bases outside the gene matches: 4. CDR3 length: 14 amino acids. This CDR3 reads CASSIGDRGNGYTF. DNA for the CDR3: TGTGCCAGTAGTATAGGTGACAGGGGAAATGGCTACACCTTC.